This TCR beta chain was found in a study of T cell responses to AZD1222 COVID-19 vaccine. The CDR3 has 11 residues. The germline V gene encodes CDR1 SGHRS and CDR2 YFSETQ. The V and J ends lost 0 bases and 6 bases respectively, with 2 bases between them. Some clones are missing from TCRdb's copy, which holds only in-frame ones; the method was immunoSEQ multiplex PCR. The repertoire holds over 100,000 clones, over 75% seen once, with less than 9.5% in the top ten. With respect to this clone: Other nucleotide sequences in the sample specify the same CDR3.

This clonotype was obtained from an adult who received the MenACWY meningococcal vaccine as a control. The specimen was peripheral blood, collected 28 days after the second dose of the MenACWY control vaccine. The V call is TRBV5-1, the J call TRBJ2-3; D not resolved. CDR3 nucleotide sequence: TGCGCCAGCAGCTTGGAGGATACGCAGTATTTT. This gives the protein CASSLEDTQYF.